A single sample is the source of the 7 T cell receptor beta chains below, sequenced in a study of identical twins. MiXCR, run by TCRdb on the 5' RACE reads, gives a single entry per CDR3 protein. There are about 570,000 distinct CDR3 sequences in the sample; around 9.6% occur only once, and around 3.2% lies in the top ten. This sample was shared with a second study, whose subject was yellow fever vaccine responses in identical twins.

Sequenced input: PBMCs. These receptors were collected from a woman between 18 and 29 years old in good health.

This clonotype has a handful of counts. The V gene is TRBV7-8, the J gene TRBJ2-1; D gene ambiguous. The CDR3 is 11 amino acids. CDR1 is SGHVS, CDR2 FQNEAQ, per germline. Trimming shortened V by 1 base and J by 9 bases, and 4 bases separated the two germline ends. CDR3 DNA sequence: TGTGCCAGCAGCTTAGTCCGTGAGCAGTTCTTC. Amino acids: CASSLVREQFF.

The table lists this clonotype with many counts. The V and J genes are TRBV20-1 and TRBJ2-1; D remains ambiguous. The germline gives CDR1 DFQATT, CDR2 SNEGSKA (reference sequence). The CDR3 extends over 16 amino acids. V was shortened by 0 bases and J by 5 bases, with 17 bases between the two germline ends. CDR3 DNA sequence: TGCAGTGCTAGAGATTCGGCCAGGTCCGTAGACAATGAGCAGTTCTTC. Amino acids: CSARDSARSVDNEQFF.

The chain recombines TRBV18 with TRBJ2-1; D unresolved. CDR3 length: 14 amino acids. With 0 bases removed from V and 12 bases from J, the gap between germline ends came to 15 bases. CDR1 KGHSH and CDR2 LQKENI come from the germline V gene. This CDR3 is CASSPPIGTAGQFF. In nucleotides, the CDR3 is TGTGCCAGCTCACCACCAATCGGTACGGCAGGGCAGTTCTTC.

The genes are TRBV12-3 or TRBV12-4 and TRBJ2-1; D is possibly TRBD2 (5 bases). V gave up 3 bases and J gave up 0 bases, with 9 bases separating them. The CDR3 totals 15 residues. The CDR3: CASSFRGNSYNEQFF. CDR3 nucleotide sequence: TGTGCCAGCAGTTTTAGAGGGAACTCCTACAATGAGCAGTTCTTC.

This clonotype was counted at least ten times. This rearrangement joins TRBV5-1 to TRBJ2-3; TRBD1 agrees at 8 bases. Trimming took 0 bases from V and 6 from J; bases not matched to a gene: 15. CDR1 is SGHRS and CDR2 is YFSETQ in the germline V gene. This CDR3 region has 18 residues. CDR3: CASSLGPPDRGIRDTQYF. CDR3 nucleotide sequence: TGCGCCAGCAGCTTGGGACCTCCTGACAGGGGCATTCGTGATACGCAGTATTTT.

V is TRBV18 and J is TRBJ2-7; D call uncertain. Germline assignment: CDR1 KGHSH and CDR2 LQKENI. CDR3 length: 13 amino acids. V was pared by 1 base and J by 6 bases, with 10 bases between. CDR3 coding DNA: TGTGCCAGCTCACCACTTCTCGTCGGCGAGCAGTACTTC. It is translated as CASSPLLVGEQYF.

In this sample, this clonotype turned up many times. The CDR3 sequence: CASSQDQQGYGYTF. The CDR3, as DNA: TGTGCCAGCAGCCAAGATCAGCAGGGCTATGGCTACACCTTC. This sequence joins TRBV4-2 and TRBJ1-2, with D possibly TRBD1 on 5 matching bases. The germline V gene has CDR1 LGHNA and CDR2 YNFKEQ. Trimming took 0 bases from V and 4 from J, leaving 9 bases between them. The CDR3 is made up of 14 amino acids.